This section outlines one T cell receptor beta chain sequence together with its context. Its cognate antigen is unknown. The germline V gene encodes CDR1 MNHEY and CDR2 SVGAGI. This CDR3 spans 16 amino acids. Trimming cost V 0 bases and J 7 bases, with 13 bases left between them. This sample is drawn from a study of OX40 agonist ivuxolimab in advanced cancers. Study-wide background: Patients received the agonistic anti-OX40 (CD134) antibody ivuxolimab. Those treated in dose escalation had hepatocellular carcinoma, melanoma, renal cell cancer or head and neck cancer. Patients achieving partial responses numbered three: one hepatocellular carcinoma case and two cutaneous melanoma cases. Study-wide findings and caveats: Antigen specificity of clonally expanded peripheral T cells was not established.

TCRdb keeps only in-frame clones here, not all; method: immunoSEQ multiplex PCR. Of 70,000 to 95,000 clones listed, around 90% are singletons. This receptor was taken from an adult with an advanced solid tumor such as melanoma, head and neck, liver or kidney cancer. This chain joins TRBV6-5 and TRBJ1-6; D is unclear. Material: CD4+ or CD8+ T cells sorted from blood, obtained in a trial of the OX40 agonist ivuxolimab. For the CDR3, the DNA is TGTGCCAGCAGTTACTCAAGCCTAATAAGGAATTCACCCCTCCACTTT. The encoded protein is CASSYSSLIRNSPLHF.